One and the same sample provided the 32 T cell receptor beta chains below, sequenced in a study of T cell responses to AZD1222 COVID-19 vaccine. Some clones are missing from TCRdb's copy, which holds only in-frame ones; the method was immunoSEQ multiplex PCR. The data hold roughly 80,000 clones, with more than 90% observed a single time. The source material was peripheral blood, sampled on day 0 of AZD1222 vaccination. These receptors were obtained from an adult in good health.

The V call is TRBV11-2, the J call TRBJ1-3, with D perhaps matching TRBD1 (5 bases). The CDR3 spans 12 residues. Germline lookup yields CDR1 SGHAT and CDR2 FQNNGV. V gave up 5 bases and J gave up 5 bases, with 7 bases separating them. This CDR3 reads CASSQGRNTIYF. CDR3 DNA: TGTGCCAGCAGCCAGGGCAGAAACACCATATATTTT.

The chain joins TRBV11-3 to TRBJ1-2; D is ambiguous. V dropped 6 bases and J dropped 8 bases, with 16 bases sitting between them. This CDR3 has 13 amino acids. CDR1 is SGHNT and CDR2 is YENEEA in the germline V gene. As DNA, the CDR3 is TGTGCCAGCAGTGTCGCAGGAGGCGGGGGCTACACCTTC. Its translation is CASSVAGGGGYTF.

Notes on this clone: Within the sample, other DNA sequences also encode this same CDR3. The chain recombines TRBV29-1 with TRBJ1-5, with TRBD1 matching 7 bases. CDR3 size: 14 residues. Germline V CDR1 and CDR2: SQVTM, ANQGSEA. V dropped 6 bases and J dropped 0; count of bases not matched to a gene: 5. The CDR3 spells CSVTGTDSNQPQHF. CDR3 nucleotides: TGCAGCGTGACAGGGACAGATAGCAATCAGCCCCAGCATTTT.

CDR3 bases: TGTGCCAGCAGCCCCTACCAACTAGGACCAAGCTCCTACAATGAGCAGTTCTTC. It specifies CASSPYQLGPSSYNEQFF. The chain recombines TRBV7-2 with TRBJ2-1; a possible D gene is TRBD2 (5 bases). This CDR3 spans 18 amino acids. V was clipped by 5 bases and J by 0 bases, with 20 bases between them. Germline values: CDR1 SGHTA, CDR2 FQGNSA.

The chain joins TRBV19 to TRBJ1-2; TRBD1 aligns across 7 bases. V shed 6 bases and J 1 base; nucleotides not matched to a gene: 8. Germline assignment: CDR1 LNHDA and CDR2 SQIVND (reference sequence). The CDR3 loop spans 15 amino acids. The CDR3 DNA reads TGTGCCAGTAGAAACCCGGGACAGATTAACTATGGCTACACCTTC. The encoded protein is CASRNPGQINYGYTF.

The genes are TRBV6-1 and TRBJ2-3; unclear D gene. The V end lost 0 bases, the J end lost 3 bases, and 7 bases lay between the germline ends. The germline V gene has CDR1 MNHNS and CDR2 SASEGT. CDR3 length: 14 amino acids. The CDR3 region is CASSEAPGTDTQYF. The CDR3 DNA reads TGTGCCAGCAGTGAAGCGCCCGGAACAGATACGCAGTATTTT.

V and J are TRBV7-6 and TRBJ1-4, with D unclear. V was shortened by 5 bases and J by 2 bases, with 15 bases between the two germline ends. The CDR3 runs to 16 residues. The germline CDR1 and CDR2 sequences are SGHVS and FNYEAQ. The CDR3 DNA is TGTGCCAGCAGCCCCGGGAGGGTAGGGACTAATGAAAAACTGTTTTTT. Residues: CASSPGRVGTNEKLFF.

The genes are TRBV11-3 and TRBJ1-2, with 9 bases that match TRBD1. V lost 3 bases and J lost 7; bases outside the gene matches: 3. Germline V gene sequence: CDR1 SGHNT, CDR2 YENEEA. The CDR3 is 13 amino acids. The CDR3 loop is CASSLDRGSGYTF. CDR3 in DNA: TGTGCCAGCAGCTTGGACAGGGGAAGTGGCTACACCTTC.

V and J are TRBV9 and TRBJ1-2; TRBD1 aligns across 10 bases. J gave up 6 bases and V 2 bases, and 4 bases lay outside the gene matches. CDR3 size: 14 residues. Germline V gene lookup returns CDR1 SGDLS and CDR2 YYNGEE. CDR3 residues: CASSVGTGENGYTF. CDR3 coding DNA: TGTGCCAGCAGCGTCGGGACAGGGGAAAATGGCTACACCTTC.

The genes are TRBV27 and TRBJ2-5; unclear D gene. The CDR3 covers 15 residues. V lost 0 bases and J lost 1, with 9 bases in between. Germline values: CDR1 MNHEY, CDR2 SMNVEV (reference sequence). The CDR3 spells CASSLSWTGQETQYF. CDR3 bases: TGTGCCAGCAGTTTATCCTGGACGGGCCAAGAGACCCAGTACTTC.

This sequence joins TRBV9 and TRBJ1-2; D possibly corresponds to TRBD1 (5 bases). There are 13 residues in the CDR3. Germline lookup yields CDR1 SGDLS and CDR2 YYNGEE. Trimming removed 4 bases from V and 2 bases from J, with 9 bases in between. DNA of the CDR3: TGTGCCAGCAGCCAGTCAGGGAACTATGGCTACACCTTC. It translates to CASSQSGNYGYTF.

This chain uses TRBV5-8 with TRBJ1-2, with D perhaps matching TRBD1 (6 bases). V shed 0 bases and J shed 7 bases, with 19 bases lying between them. The CDR3 has 16 amino acids. CDR1 and CDR2 (germline): SGHTS, YDEGEE. The CDR3 region has the DNA TGTGCCAGCAGCTTGGATTTAACAGGGAAGATGAGTGGCTACACCTTC. As protein: CASSLDLTGKMSGYTF.

V usage is TRBV3-1 (or the pseudogene TRBV3-2) and J usage is TRBJ2-1; D not certain. The V gene lost 4 bases and the J gene lost 12 bases, with 10 bases spanning the gap. This CDR3 has 11 residues. Germline V CDR1 and CDR2: LGHDT, YNNKEL (reference sequence). The CDR3 DNA sequence: TGTGCCAGCAGCCGCGAAAGTGGGCAGTTCTTC. Translating it yields CASSRESGQFF.

The chain employs TRBV21-1 and TRBJ2-1; TRBD1 reflects the table's D call only, with no check against the DNA. TRBV21-1 is marked as a pseudogene. The CDR3 is 14 amino acids. DNA for the CDR3: TGTGCCAGCGGGATAGGACAGGCGGTCAATGAGCAGTTCTTC. Translated: CASGIGQAVNEQFF.

V and J are TRBV5-5 and TRBJ1-2; D is uncertain. This CDR3 spans 12 amino acids. Between the trimmed V and J ends, which lost 0 bases and 7 bases, there was a span of 7 bases. The V gene's germline CDR1 is SGHKS and CDR2 YYEKEE (reference sequence). This CDR3 reads CASSLELSGYTF. CDR3 sequence (DNA): TGTGCCAGCAGCTTGGAACTGAGTGGCTACACCTTC.

In this sample, this clone turned up a few times. V is TRBV5-8 and J is TRBJ1-5; D gene ambiguous. Trimming cost V 9 bases and J 2 bases, with 12 bases left between them. The CDR3 consists of 13 residues. The germline gives CDR1 SGHTS, CDR2 YDEGEE. In nucleotides, the CDR3 is TGTGCCATGCAGGATTACGGCAATCAGCCCCAGCATTTT. This codes for CAMQDYGNQPQHF.

This chain links TRBV9 with TRBJ2-1; TRBD1 is a possible D gene (5 bases). The CDR3 totals 17 residues. Germline CDR1 and CDR2: SGDLS and YYNGEE. Trimming stripped 4 bases from V and 4 bases from J, with 21 bases between. The chain's CDR3 is CASSPMGQPEIYNEQFF. DNA for the CDR3: TGTGCCAGCAGCCCTATGGGGCAGCCGGAAATTTACAATGAGCAGTTCTTC.

This clone was picked up one time. The chain combines TRBV25-1 with TRBJ2-7, with TRBD1 identical over 9 bases. Trimming at V came to 6 bases and at J to 2 bases, leaving 8 bases not matched to a gene. The germline gives CDR1 MGHDK, CDR2 SYGVNS. The CDR3 extends over 15 amino acids. The CDR3: CASSGGTGSPYEQYF. Here the CDR3 DNA reads TGTGCCAGCAGCGGAGGGACAGGGTCCCCCTACGAGCAGTACTTC.

The chain couples TRBV9 to TRBJ2-1; 8 bases line up with TRBD2. The V and J ends lost 0 bases and 7 bases, in that order; junction bases with no gene match: 6. Germline-derived CDR1 and CDR2 are SGDLS and YYNGEE. There are 15 residues in the CDR3. The CDR3 here is CASSVEGTRANEQFF. In DNA form, the CDR3 reads TGTGCCAGCAGCGTAGAAGGGACTAGGGCTAATGAGCAGTTCTTC.

This clone was seen just once. This rearrangement joins TRBV19 to TRBJ2-5, with D perhaps matching TRBD1 or TRBD2 (5 bases each). The V end lost 6 bases, the J end lost 2 bases, and 10 bases lay between the germline ends. The length of the CDR3 is 13 residues. The germline V gene encodes CDR1 LNHDA and CDR2 SQIVND (reference sequence). CDR3 loop: CASRRGRQETQYF. The CDR3 DNA reads TGTGCCAGTAGGAGGGGACGGCAAGAGACCCAGTACTTC. The full variable domain, rest sourced from reference TRBV19 and TRBJ2-5, is DGGITQSPKYLFRKEGQNVTLSCEQNLNHDAMYWYRQDPGQGLRLIYYSQIVNDFQKGDIAEGYSVSREKKESFPLTVTSAQKNPTAFYLCASRRGRQETQYFGPGTRLLVL.

The chain links TRBV30 to TRBJ1-1; 7 nucleotides line up with TRBD1. J gave up 7 bases and V 2 bases, and 7 bases lay outside the gene matches. The CDR3 extends over 13 amino acids. Per the germline V gene, CDR1 is GTSNPN and CDR2 is SVGIG (reference sequence). CDR3 sequence: CAWSRQGEGEAFF. CDR3 in DNA: TGTGCCTGGAGTCGTCAGGGGGAAGGTGAAGCTTTCTTT.

The rearrangement uses TRBV24-1 and TRBJ1-3, with no clear D. There are 12 residues in the CDR3. V was clipped by 8 bases and J by 8 bases, with 12 bases between them. CDR1 is KGHDR, CDR2 SFDVKD, per germline. The CDR3 protein is CATKGPLDTIYF. For the CDR3, the DNA is TGTGCCACCAAGGGTCCCCTCGACACCATATATTTT.

The chain recombines TRBV5-1 with TRBJ2-7; 9 bases fit TRBD1. Germline lookup yields CDR1 SGHRS and CDR2 YFSETQ. The junction had 5 bases not matched to a gene; V was cut back by 0 bases and J by 4 bases. CDR3 length: 15 amino acids. In nucleotides, the CDR3 is TGCGCCAGCAGCTTGGGCTTCGGACAGGGGTACGAGCAGTACTTC. It translates to CASSLGFGQGYEQYF.

The chain combines TRBV5-1 with TRBJ2-1, with TRBD2 identical over 7 bases. V was clipped by 4 bases and J by 6 bases; unmatched bases: 10. Germline V CDR1 and CDR2: SGHRS, YFSETQ. This CDR3 spans 15 amino acids. The CDR3 reads CASSVGGSTPNEQFF. CDR3 in DNA: TGCGCCAGCAGCGTCGGCGGGAGTACCCCCAATGAGCAGTTCTTC.

The chain combines TRBV5-1 with TRBJ1-3; 9 bases map to TRBD1. The length of the CDR3 is 16 residues. CDR1 is SGHRS and CDR2 is YFSETQ in the germline V gene. Trimming cost V 4 bases and J 2 bases; bases outside gene matches: 7. The CDR3 loop is CASSRGQGFTGNTIYF. The CDR3 DNA reads as TGCGCCAGCAGCCGGGGACAGGGATTTACTGGAAACACCATATATTTT.

The chain employs TRBV13 and TRBJ1-2, with TRBD1 matching over 8 bases. The CDR3 spans 13 residues. V was clipped by 4 bases and J by 7 bases; unmatched bases: 5. The germline CDR1 and CDR2 sequences are PRHDT and FYEKMQ (reference sequence). The CDR3 sequence is CASSSSGGFGYTF. As DNA, the CDR3 is TGTGCCAGCAGCTCATCAGGGGGCTTTGGCTACACCTTC.

The CDR3 coding sequence is TGCGCCAGCAGCCCAAGGGGCGGGACTAGGGGCCCAGATACGCAGTATTTT. It yields the protein CASSPRGGTRGPDTQYF. The V call is TRBV4-1, the J call TRBJ2-3, with TRBD2 identical over 8 bases. This CDR3 is built from 17 residues. V lost 4 bases to trimming and J lost 4 bases; unmatched junction nucleotides: 13. Germline assignment: CDR1 MGHRA and CDR2 YSYEKL.

This sequence joins TRBV7-2 and TRBJ1-2, with D possibly TRBD1 on 5 matching bases. This CDR3 spans 14 amino acids. Germline CDR1 and CDR2: SGHTA and FQGNSA. The germline V and J ends were trimmed by 7 bases and 5 bases, with 17 bases remaining between them. Written as DNA, the CDR3 is TGTGCCAGCAACCCACCGGGACTACTTTATGGCTACACCTTC. It encodes CASNPPGLLYGYTF.

This rearrangement joins TRBV19 to TRBJ1-1; TRBD1 agrees at 8 bases. The CDR3 covers 14 residues. Germline CDR1 is LNHDA and CDR2 is SQIVND (reference sequence). Trimming took 7 bases from V and 4 from J; bases not matched to a gene: 8. The CDR3, as DNA: TGTGCCAGTATTCGCGGACAGGGTGGCACTGAAGCTTTCTTT. Its protein is CASIRGQGGTEAFF.

The chain couples TRBV5-1 to TRBJ2-7, with 10 positions matching TRBD1. V shed 4 bases and J 9 bases; nucleotides not matched to a gene: 10. Per the germline V gene, CDR1 is SGHRS and CDR2 is YFSETQ. The length of the CDR3 is 14 residues. CDR3 residues: CASSAGQGGIGQYF. CDR3 sequence (DNA): TGCGCCAGCAGCGCCGGACAGGGGGGAATTGGGCAGTACTTC.

The chain has TRBV7-6 and TRBJ1-3; 8 bases map to TRBD1. This CDR3 has 14 residues. Germline lookup yields CDR1 SGHVS and CDR2 FNYEAQ. V was pared by 5 bases and J by 2 bases, with 2 bases of the junction left unmatched. DNA for the CDR3: TGTGCCAGCAGCCAGACAGGGGCTGGAAACACCATATATTTT. It specifies CASSQTGAGNTIYF.

This sequence joins TRBV7-9 and TRBJ2-2; no reliable D call. CDR1 SEHNR and CDR2 FQNEAQ come from the germline V gene (reference sequence). Trimming left V 0 bases short and J 3 bases short, with 8 bases between. CDR3 length equals 15 residues. DNA of the CDR3: TGTGCCAGCAGCTTAGCCCCCCAGGACACCGGGGAGCTGTTTTTT. It is translated as CASSLAPQDTGELFF. The variable domain in full, completed from reference TRBV7-9 and TRBJ2-2, reads DTGVSQNPRHKITKRGQNVTFRCDPISEHNRLYWYRQTLGQGPEFLTYFQNEAQLEKSRLLSDRFSAERPKGSFSTLEIQRTEQGDSAMYLCASSLAPQDTGELFFGEGSRLTVL.